This TCR beta chain came from a study of cytomegalovirus exposure and HLA in healthy donors. Study-level points and caveats: Relative to the roughly 690-donor mean, N-insertions were reportedly fewer in an Asian-associated ancestry cluster in a later analysis. CMV antigen specificity of three CMV-associated chains was confirmed in vitro.

CDR1 and CDR2 from the germline V gene are SGHRS and YFSETQ. The V segment lost 4 bases and the J segment 7 bases; nucleotides outside the gene matches: 5. The CDR3 has 13 residues. Notes on this clone: The target antigen is unknown.

The PCR was carried out with 60 Vbeta primers and 13 Jbeta primers. How the authors handled the data: The authors later counted 75 million to 90 million unique TCR beta chains, approximately 12 million of them shared. The table came from immunoSEQ multiplex PCR; TCRdb's copy has only in-frame clones and leaves some out. Clone size and the V and J calls come from that table; the DNA yielded D and trimming. The sample carries 95,000 to 150,000 clones, more than 65% recorded once. The chain couples TRBV5-1 to TRBJ1-2, with 9 bases fitting TRBD1. Sequences were obtained from PBMCs. This sequence was found in a woman aged 40 to 49 in good health and CMV-seropositive. The CDR3 DNA sequence: TGCGCCAGCAGCATGGGACAGGGTCCTGGCTACACCTTC. Amino acids: CASSMGQGPGYTF. Full variable domain (rest looked up from reference TRBV5-1 and TRBJ1-2): KAGVTQTPRYLIKTRGQQVTLSCSPISGHRSVSWYQQTPGQGLQFLFEYFSETQRNKGNFPGRFSGRQFSNSRSEMNVSTLELGDSALYLCASSMGQGPGYTFGSGTRLTVV.